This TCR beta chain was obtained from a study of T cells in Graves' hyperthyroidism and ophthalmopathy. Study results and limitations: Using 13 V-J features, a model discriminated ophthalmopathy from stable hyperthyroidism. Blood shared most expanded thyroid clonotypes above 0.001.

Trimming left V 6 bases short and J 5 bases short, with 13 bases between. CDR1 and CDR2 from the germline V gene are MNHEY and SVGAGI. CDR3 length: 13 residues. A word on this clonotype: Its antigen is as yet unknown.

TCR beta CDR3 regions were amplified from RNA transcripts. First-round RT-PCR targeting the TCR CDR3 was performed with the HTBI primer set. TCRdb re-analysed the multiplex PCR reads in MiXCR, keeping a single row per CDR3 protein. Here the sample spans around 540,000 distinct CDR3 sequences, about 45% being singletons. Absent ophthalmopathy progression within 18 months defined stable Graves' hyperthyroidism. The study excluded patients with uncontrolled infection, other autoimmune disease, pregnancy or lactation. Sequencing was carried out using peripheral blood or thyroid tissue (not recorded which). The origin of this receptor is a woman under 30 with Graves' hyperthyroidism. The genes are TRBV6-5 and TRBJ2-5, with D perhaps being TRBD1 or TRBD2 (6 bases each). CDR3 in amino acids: CASRQGLGETQYF. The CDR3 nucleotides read TGTGCCAGCAGACAGGGACTGGGCGAGACCCAGTACTTC.